Each of the 14 T cell receptor beta chains below was sequenced from the same sample in a study of OX40 agonist ivuxolimab in advanced cancers. Assay: immunoSEQ multiplex PCR; the TCRdb copy retains only in-frame clones and omits some. The sample carries approximately 19,000 clones, 80% to 95% recorded once. The sequencing used CD4+ or CD8+ T cells sorted from blood, collected in a trial of the OX40 agonist ivuxolimab. These receptors were taken from an adult with an advanced solid tumor such as melanoma, head and neck, liver or kidney cancer.

The chain joins TRBV5-6 to TRBJ2-5; maybe TRBD1 (5 bases). With 0 bases removed from V and 6 bases from J, the gap between germline ends came to 12 bases. This CDR3 comprises 14 residues. Germline lookup yields CDR1 SGHDT and CDR2 YYEEEE. The CDR3 coding sequence is TGTGCCAGCAGCTTGGACAGGAGACTCAAGACCCAGTACTTC. Translated: CASSLDRRLKTQYF.

The table lists this clone with a count of one. The chain recombines TRBV29-1 with TRBJ2-3; D is ambiguous. V lost 5 bases and J 4 bases, leaving 16 bases between the germline ends. Germline lookup yields CDR1 SQVTM and CDR2 ANQGSEA. There are 14 residues in the CDR3. The CDR3 nucleotides read TGCAGCGTTTCGATAAATGACATCGCAGATACGCAGTATTTT. Its translation: CSVSINDIADTQYF.

This chain uses TRBV4-1 with TRBJ2-7, with 7 nucleotides matching TRBD1. The V segment lost 3 bases and the J segment 0 bases; nucleotides outside the gene matches: 5. Per the germline V gene, CDR1 is MGHRA and CDR2 is YSYEKL. The CDR3 totals 15 residues. CDR3 sequence (DNA): TGCGCCAGCAGCCAGTCTGGGACAGCCTCCTACGAGCAGTACTTC. Protein: CASSQSGTASYEQYF.

The rearrangement uses TRBV28 and TRBJ2-4; D is uncertain. This CDR3 has 13 amino acids. Germline-derived CDR1 and CDR2 are MDHEN and SYDVKM. The V end was cut by 6 bases, the J end by 8 bases, with 14 bases between. CDR3 DNA: TGTGCCAGCAGCCTCGGGCTAAAGGACATTCAGTACTTC. As protein: CASSLGLKDIQYF.

This chain joins TRBV6-1 and TRBJ2-7; the match to TRBD2 covers 8 bases. The V gene end was trimmed by 6 bases and the J gene end by 3 bases; junction bases not matched to a gene: 10. The CDR3 loop spans 15 amino acids. From germline, CDR1 is MNHNS and CDR2 SASEGT. The chain's CDR3 is CASSPRSGTNYEQYF. The CDR3 DNA sequence: TGTGCCAGCAGCCCCCGTAGCGGGACGAACTACGAGCAGTACTTC.

V gene TRBV27 combines with J gene TRBJ2-5; no firm D call. CDR1 and CDR2 from the germline V gene are MNHEY and SMNVEV (reference sequence). This CDR3 comprises 16 residues. V was cut by 6 bases and J by 2 bases, with 19 bases left in between. The CDR3 spells CASSPPPGFRQETQYF. CDR3 coding DNA: TGTGCCAGCAGCCCTCCTCCAGGATTCCGACAAGAGACCCAGTACTTC.

The chain employs TRBV7-8 and TRBJ2-1; D assignment may be TRBD1 or TRBD2 (5 bases each). V lost 3 bases and J 7 bases, leaving 31 bases between the germline ends. Germline V gene sequence: CDR1 SGHVS, CDR2 FQNEAQ. This CDR3 spans 20 amino acids. CDR3 coding DNA: TGTGCCAGCAGCTTGGATGGGTCTCGGTGGGGGACCCCGCCTTGGAATGAGCAGTTCTTC. This sequence encodes CASSLDGSRWGTPPWNEQFF.

The V call is TRBV7-8, the J call TRBJ2-7, with D possibly being TRBD1 or TRBD2 (6 bases each). V dropped 5 bases and J dropped 3 bases, with 11 bases sitting between them. This CDR3 spans 13 amino acids. Germline V gives CDR1 SGHVS, CDR2 FQNEAQ. CDR3 sequence reads: CASSTGGYYEQYF. In DNA, the CDR3 is TGTGCCAGCAGCACCGGGGGCTACTACGAGCAGTACTTC. Filled out from reference TRBV7-8 and TRBJ2-7, the complete variable domain reads GAGVSQSPRYKVAKRGQDVALRCDPISGHVSLFWYQQALGQGPEFLTYFQNEAQLDKSGLPSDRFFAERPEGSVSTLKIQRTQQEDSAVYLCASSTGGYYEQYFGPGTRLTVT.

The chain uses TRBV7-8 and TRBJ2-7, with D tentatively TRBD2 (6 bases). Germline V gene sequence: CDR1 SGHVS, CDR2 FQNEAQ. The CDR3 has 15 amino acids. V was pared by 1 base and J by 7 bases, with 17 bases between. As DNA, the CDR3 is TGTGCCAGCAGCTTAGGGGGGACTCCCGGCGGTGAGCAGTACTTC. It specifies CASSLGGTPGGEQYF.

The chain links TRBV27 to TRBJ2-1; the match to TRBD2 covers 7 bases. With 3 bases clipped from V and 4 bases from J, the junction kept 12 bases outside the gene matches. The CDR3 is 17 residues long. Germline-derived CDR1 and CDR2 are MNHEY and SMNVEV (reference sequence). CDR3 DNA: TGTGCCAGCAGTTTTCCCATGCTAGCGGAAAAGTACAATGAGCAGTTCTTC. This translates into CASSFPMLAEKYNEQFF.

This chain connects TRBV7-2 to TRBJ2-7; D ambiguous. CDR3 length: 9 residues. The V and J ends lost 10 bases and 5 bases respectively, with 6 bases between them. The germline V gene has CDR1 SGHTA and CDR2 FQGNSA. The CDR3: CATPNEQYF. The DNA for the CDR3 is TGTGCCACCCCCAACGAGCAGTACTTC.

The V gene is TRBV2, the J gene TRBJ2-3; no reliable D call. The CDR3 consists of 14 residues. The V gene's germline CDR1 is SNHLY and CDR2 FYNNEI. Trimming cost V 3 bases and J 5 bases, with 12 bases left between them. CDR3 DNA sequence: TGTGCCAGCAGTGATGTTGGGTTGGGAGATACGCAGTATTTT. Translation: CASSDVGLGDTQYF. Together with reference TRBV2 and TRBJ2-3, the CDR3 gives the full variable domain: EPEVTQTPSHQVTQMGQEVILRCVPISNHLYFYWYRQILGQKVEFLVSFYNNEISEKSEIFDDQFSVERPDGSNFTLKIRSTKLEDSAMYFCASSDVGLGDTQYFGPGTRLTVL.

The CDR3 nucleotides read TGCGCCAGCAGCTTGGGGTCTTTCACAGATACGCAGTATTTT. As protein: CASSLGSFTDTQYF. This chain connects TRBV5-1 to TRBJ2-3; D gene uncertain. Germline lookup yields CDR1 SGHRS and CDR2 YFSETQ. The CDR3 runs 14 residues. Trimming took 0 bases from V and 2 from J, leaving 7 bases between them.

This chain uses TRBV5-4 with TRBJ2-3; no clear D. Trimming took 2 bases from V and 5 from J, leaving 3 bases between them. The CDR3 loop spans 11 amino acids. Germline values: CDR1 SGHNT, CDR2 YYREEE (reference sequence). CDR3 residues: CASSFGDTQYF. The CDR3 nucleotides read TGTGCCAGCAGCTTTGGAGATACGCAGTATTTT.